This record looks at one T cell receptor (beta chain) sequence and its context. The time point here: cycle 4 day 1 (C4D1), after about 6 weeks of nivolumab. Every patient relapsed after autologous stem cell transplantation, and brentuximab vedotin exposure varied. Best response was recorded as complete response, partial response or progressive disease. Profiling relied on immunoSEQ multiplex PCR, and the TCRdb table lists in-frame clones only, not all of them. The table includes 15,000 to 20,000 clones, around 84% detected once. With 4 bases clipped from V and 5 bases from J, the junction kept 12 bases outside the gene matches. Germline CDR1 reads LNHDA; CDR2 reads SQIVND (reference sequence). CDR3 length: 18 residues. These data originate in a study of PD-1 blockade in classical Hodgkin lymphoma.

The sample in question was peripheral blood mononuclear cells (PBMCs), obtained before the fourth cycle of nivolumab. The TCR comes from a human donor with classical Hodgkin lymphoma. The V call is TRBV19, the J call TRBJ2-2; 11 bases agree with TRBD2. This CDR3 reads CASSRDGLAGGRTGELFF. The CDR3, as DNA: TGTGCCAGTAGTAGGGACGGCCTAGCGGGAGGCAGGACCGGGGAGCTGTTTTTT.